The present entry profiles one T cell receptor (beta chain) with its context. The time point is: blood at routine non-recurrence follow-up after resection. Sequencing covered unsorted whole RNA taken from tumor, nontumor lung or frozen PBMC. TCRdb re-derived calls from the 5' RACE reads in MiXCR, one entry per CDR3 protein. The profile shows roughly 120,000 distinct CDR3 sequences, over 9% of them singletons. The record originates from a study of spatial heterogeneity in lung cancer. Study-wide background: The donor population consisted of about 75 patients with untreated, early-stage non-small cell lung cancer.

This CDR3 spans 14 amino acids. Germline CDR1 LGHDT, CDR2 YNNKEL (reference sequence). V lost 1 base to trimming and J lost 2 bases; unmatched junction nucleotides: 0. Sequenced here: PBMCs, sampled at follow-up. The TCR originated in a male donor with early-stage non-small cell lung cancer. J is TRBJ2-7 and V is TRBV3-1; TRBD1 matches 9 bases. CDR3 in DNA: TGTGCCAGCAGCCAAGGGACAGGGGCCTACGAGCAGTACTTC. It yields the protein CASSQGTGAYEQYF.